Each of the 31 T cell receptor beta chains below was sequenced from the same sample in a study of early T cells in non-severe SARS-CoV-2 infection. TCRdb independently ran MiXCR on the 5' RACE reads; one entry per CDR3 protein. This sample has tens of thousands of distinct CDR3 sequences, with about 10% found just once. Material: whole blood. Every receptor here comes from an adult who was a healthcare worker with PCR-confirmed SARS-CoV-2 infection or an uninfected control (not recorded which).

This chain joins TRBV6-2 or TRBV6-3 and TRBJ2-2, with D unresolved. The length of the CDR3 is 11 residues. CDR1 and CDR2 (germline): MNHEY, SVGEGT. The V and J ends lost 7 bases and 6 bases respectively, with 6 bases between them. In DNA, the CDR3 is TGTGCCAGCAATTCAGCCGGGGAGCTGTTTTTT. This codes for CASNSAGELFF.

This clonotype showed up just a few times. CDR3 residues: CASSSWRVSSTDTQYF. The CDR3 DNA reads as TGTGCCAGCAGTAGCTGGAGGGTATCTAGCACAGATACGCAGTATTTT. The chain couples TRBV6-6 to TRBJ2-3; possible D gene TRBD2, 6 bases. CDR1 and CDR2 (germline): MNHNY, SVGAGI (reference sequence). The CDR3 loop spans 16 amino acids. Trimming took 5 bases from V and 0 from J, leaving 15 bases between them.

This clonotype was seen repeatedly, ten times or more. The rearrangement links TRBV7-6 to TRBJ2-2, with D perhaps TRBD1 (6 bases). This CDR3 has 16 residues. Germline CDR1 SGHVS, CDR2 FNYEAQ. V lost 5 bases to trimming and J lost 0 bases, with 13 bases between them. The chain's CDR3 is CASSPRQAPNTGELFF. The DNA of the CDR3 is TGTGCCAGCAGCCCCCGACAGGCCCCGAACACCGGGGAGCTGTTTTTT.

This clonotype was seen at least ten times. This chain uses TRBV29-1 with TRBJ1-1, with a possible D match to TRBD1 (6 bases). Per germline, CDR1 SQVTM and CDR2 ANQGSEA. V lost 4 bases to trimming and J lost 1 base, with 13 bases between them. The CDR3 is 14 amino acids. CDR3 nucleotide sequence: TGCAGCGTTGGCCACACAGGGAAGAACACTGAAGCTTTCTTT. It specifies CSVGHTGKNTEAFF.

Only a few counts were recorded for this clonotype. The CDR3 spells CSAGYGAGRAYEQYF. The CDR3 nucleotides read TGCAGTGCTGGCTATGGCGCGGGGCGCGCCTACGAGCAGTACTTC. J is TRBJ2-7 and V is TRBV20-1; D possibly corresponds to TRBD2 (6 bases). The V gene lost 5 bases and the J gene lost 2 bases, with 19 bases spanning the gap. Germline V CDR1 and CDR2: DFQATT, SNEGSKA (reference sequence). The CDR3 covers 15 residues.

The J gene is TRBJ2-7, the V gene TRBV6-1; TRBD2 agrees at 12 bases. V shed 4 bases and J 4 bases; nucleotides not matched to a gene: 8. Germline V gives CDR1 MNHNS, CDR2 SASEGT. The CDR3 covers 16 residues. The CDR3 DNA follows: TGTGCCAGCAGTGGGAGCGGACTAGCGGGGATTTACGAGCAGTACTTC. It translates to CASSGSGLAGIYEQYF.

The chain joins TRBV4-1 to TRBJ2-3; the D is unclear. Germline V gene data show CDR1 as MGHRA and CDR2 as YSYEKL. The germline V and J ends were trimmed by 4 bases and 0 bases, with 14 bases remaining between them. This CDR3 region has 16 residues. CDR3 coding DNA: TGCGCCAGCAGCCCCAAGATGGGTAGCAGCACAGATACGCAGTATTTT. Translating it yields CASSPKMGSSTDTQYF.

This chain connects TRBV2 to TRBJ2-1, with 9 bases fitting TRBD1. This CDR3 has 15 residues. Looked up from germline, CDR1 is SNHLY and CDR2 is FYNNEI. Losses at the gene ends were 6 bases for V and 5 bases for J; bases not matched to a gene: 8. The CDR3 nucleotides are TGTGCCAGCAGAACCGGGACAGGGTTCCACAATGAGCAGTTCTTC. Translated, it gives CASRTGTGFHNEQFF. Full variable domain (missing parts from reference TRBV2 and TRBJ2-1): EPEVTQTPSHQVTQMGQEVILRCVPISNHLYFYWYRQILGQKVEFLVSFYNNEISEKSEIFDDQFSVERPDGSNFTLKIRSTKLEDSAMYFCASRTGTGFHNEQFFGPGTRLTVL.

V and J are TRBV3-1 and TRBJ2-1; 7 bases align to TRBD2. The CDR3 is 12 amino acids. V dropped 7 bases and J dropped 7; count of bases not matched to a gene: 4. Germline V gene data show CDR1 as LGHDT and CDR2 as YNNKEL (reference sequence). CDR3 in DNA: TGTGCCAGCACCAAGGGAGGGAATGAGCAGTTCTTC. The encoded protein is CASTKGGNEQFF.

The chain carries TRBV4-2 and TRBJ2-3, with 10 positions matching TRBD2. V dropped 0 bases and J dropped 6; count of bases not matched to a gene: 6. Germline V gives CDR1 LGHNA, CDR2 YNFKEQ. There are 16 residues in the CDR3. This CDR3 reads CASSQEGAGGLDTQYF. The CDR3 region has the DNA TGTGCCAGCAGCCAAGAGGGAGCGGGGGGGTTGGATACGCAGTATTTT.

This clonotype was counted at least ten times. The chain carries TRBV12-3 or TRBV12-4 and TRBJ1-5; TRBD1 is a possible D gene (6 bases). Trimming removed 5 bases from V and 5 bases from J, with 13 bases in between. The CDR3 has 14 residues. Written as DNA, the CDR3 is TGTGCCAGCAGTCTGAGGGCAGGGGATCAGCCCCAGCATTTT. This translates into CASSLRAGDQPQHF.

This chain uses TRBV4-1 with TRBJ2-3; 8 bases are a match to TRBD2. This CDR3 comprises 15 residues. Looked up from germline, CDR1 is MGHRA and CDR2 is YSYEKL. Trimming took 6 bases from V and 1 from J; bases not matched to a gene: 6. The CDR3 sequence is CASRTSGGGTDTQYF. The CDR3 region has the DNA TGCGCCAGCAGAACCAGCGGGGGTGGCACAGATACGCAGTATTTT.

The chain carries TRBV11-2 and TRBJ2-3, with D unclear. CDR3 length equals 14 residues. Trimming took 0 bases from V and 4 from J, leaving 8 bases between them. Germline V lookup: CDR1 SGHAT, CDR2 FQNNGV. The CDR3 reads CASSLDLPPDTQYF. The DNA of the CDR3 is TGTGCCAGCAGCTTAGATCTCCCACCAGATACGCAGTATTTT.

This clonotype was counted many times. DNA of the CDR3: TGCGCCAGCAGCTTGGCCAAGGGGGACTACAATGAGCAGTTCTTC. Its protein is CASSLAKGDYNEQFF. The genes are TRBV5-1 and TRBJ2-1; the D gene is possibly TRBD1 (6 bases). Germline V gives CDR1 SGHRS, CDR2 YFSETQ. Trimming shortened V by 0 bases and J by 3 bases, and 10 bases separated the two germline ends. This CDR3 has 15 amino acids.

This clonotype was seen many times. The J gene is TRBJ2-1, the V gene TRBV18, with D unclear. Deletions cut 4 bases from V and 7 bases from J, with 11 bases between. Germline lookup yields CDR1 KGHSH and CDR2 LQKENI. The CDR3 loop spans 13 amino acids. CDR3 nucleotides: TGTGCCAGCTCACTCGGGCCGCGAAATGAGCAGTTCTTC. It encodes CASSLGPRNEQFF.

This clonotype was detected a few times. The chain couples TRBV4-2 to TRBJ2-1, with 10 bases fitting TRBD2. Trimming cost V 1 base and J 7 bases; bases outside gene matches: 7. This CDR3 region has 16 residues. CDR1 is LGHNA and CDR2 is YNFKEQ in the germline V gene. In nucleotides, the CDR3 is TGTGCCAGCAGCCAAGTAGCGGGGGGACCGGGAAATGAGCAGTTCTTC. Translation gives CASSQVAGGPGNEQFF.

This clonotype has ten or more counts. CDR3 protein: CASSLAPAAYEQYF. CDR3 coding DNA: TGCGCCAGCAGCTTGGCCCCCGCAGCCTACGAGCAGTACTTC. V and J are TRBV5-1 and TRBJ2-7, with D unresolved. The germline V and J ends were trimmed by 0 bases and 2 bases, with 9 bases remaining between them. Germline V gene sequence: CDR1 SGHRS, CDR2 YFSETQ. The CDR3 is made up of 14 amino acids.

V usage is TRBV20-1 and J usage is TRBJ1-1, with D possibly matching TRBD1 (5 bases). Germline V CDR1 and CDR2: DFQATT, SNEGSKA (reference sequence). CDR3 size: 13 residues. V lost 0 bases and J 1 base, leaving 6 bases between the germline ends. The CDR3 loop is CSARDRGNTEAFF. DNA of the CDR3: TGCAGTGCTAGAGATAGGGGGAACACTGAAGCTTTCTTT.

The rearrangement links TRBV6-1 to TRBJ2-7; 10 nucleotides line up with TRBD1. This CDR3 is built from 14 residues. The trim removed 2 bases at V and 3 bases at J, leaving 1 base unmatched. CDR1 MNHNS and CDR2 SASEGT come from the germline V gene. CDR3 sequence (DNA): TGTGCCAGCAGTGAATGGGACAGGGGCTACGAGCAGTACTTC. As protein: CASSEWDRGYEQYF.

V and J are TRBV7-8 and TRBJ1-6; D is undetermined. The CDR3 contains 14 residues. V was pared by 5 bases and J by 6 bases, with 11 bases between. The germline V gene has CDR1 SGHVS and CDR2 FQNEAQ. CDR3: CASSNEPRNSPLHF. The CDR3 coding sequence is TGTGCCAGCAGCAACGAACCCCGTAATTCACCCCTCCACTTT.

The chain combines TRBV6-1 with TRBJ2-1, with 16 bases fitting TRBD2. After removal of 7 bases from V and 13 bases from J, the junction contained 13 bases not matched to a gene. Germline assignment: CDR1 MNHNS and CDR2 SASEGT. This CDR3 has 16 residues. The CDR3 protein is CASTIGTSGGAIRQFF. The CDR3 nucleotides read TGTGCCAGCACCATAGGGACTAGCGGGGGGGCGATACGCCAGTTCTTC.

This clonotype came up many times. The rearrangement uses TRBV7-9 and TRBJ2-7; D is unresolved. Trimming shortened V by 5 bases and J by 2 bases, and 7 bases separated the two germline ends. The germline V gene encodes CDR1 SEHNR and CDR2 FQNEAQ (reference sequence). This CDR3 is 12 amino acids long. The CDR3 region is CASSPITYEQYF. The CDR3 DNA reads TGTGCCAGCAGCCCGATAACCTACGAGCAGTACTTC.

Many counts were recorded for this clonotype. This chain links TRBV11-2 with TRBJ1-6, with D perhaps matching TRBD1 (6 bases). Trimming took 4 bases from V and 4 from J, leaving 17 bases between them. The length of the CDR3 is 17 residues. CDR1 and CDR2 (germline): SGHAT, FQNNGV. In DNA form, the CDR3 reads TGTGCCAGCAGCTCCCTCAGGGGATTTGATTATAATTCACCCCTCCACTTT. Translation gives CASSSLRGFDYNSPLHF.

J is TRBJ2-1 and V is TRBV24-1; no firm D call. V gave up 7 bases and J gave up 4 bases, with 10 bases separating them. Germline loops: CDR1 KGHDR, CDR2 SFDVKD. The CDR3 is 13 residues long. CDR3 DNA: TGTGCCACCAGCGGACGGAATTACAATGAGCAGTTCTTC. Amino acids: CATSGRNYNEQFF.

The chain combines TRBV18 with TRBJ1-1; 10 bases match TRBD1. The CDR3 runs 17 residues. V lost 4 bases to trimming and J lost 3 bases; unmatched junction nucleotides: 11. Germline CDR1 reads KGHSH; CDR2 reads LQKENI. The CDR3 loop reads CASSLSGQGGLDTEAFF. DNA of the CDR3: TGTGCCAGCTCACTCTCCGGACAGGGGGGCCTGGACACTGAAGCTTTCTTT.

This clonotype was observed many times. This chain connects TRBV7-8 to TRBJ1-1; a possible D gene is TRBD1 (6 bases). The V gene's germline CDR1 is SGHVS and CDR2 FQNEAQ. Trimming took off 4 bases at V and 1 base at J, with 16 bases between the two ends. The CDR3 contains 16 residues. The CDR3 spells CASSSRMGHPNTEAFF. As DNA, the CDR3 is TGTGCCAGCAGCTCACGCATGGGACATCCGAACACTGAAGCTTTCTTT.

This clonotype has a handful of counts. The CDR3 nucleotides read TGTGCCTGGAGTATTAACAATGAGCAGTTCTTC. It specifies CAWSINNEQFF. The V call is TRBV30, the J call TRBJ2-1; D remains ambiguous. The CDR3 consists of 11 residues. Trimming stripped 2 bases from V and 5 bases from J, with 4 bases between. Germline lookup yields CDR1 GTSNPN and CDR2 SVGIG (reference sequence).

This clonotype has a count of ten or more. The chain has TRBV29-1 and TRBJ2-3; a weak D match, TRBD1 (6 bases). Per germline, CDR1 SQVTM and CDR2 ANQGSEA. The CDR3 has 12 residues. The V end was cut by 6 bases, the J end by 6 bases, with 13 bases between. The DNA for the CDR3 is TGCAGCGTCCGGGACGGACAGGATACGCAGTATTTT. This gives the protein CSVRDGQDTQYF.

This chain joins TRBV5-5 and TRBJ2-1; D remains ambiguous. V was cut by 0 bases and J by 6 bases, with 16 bases left in between. The V gene's germline CDR1 is SGHKS and CDR2 YYEKEE (reference sequence). This CDR3 has 16 amino acids. The CDR3 nucleotides are TGTGCCAGCAGCTTGGGGCTACCAACTTACATCAATGAGCAGTTCTTC. As protein: CASSLGLPTYINEQFF.

There are a few counts of this clonotype. The chain employs TRBV6-2 or TRBV6-3 and TRBJ2-3; TRBD2 agrees at 8 bases. The CDR3 is 15 residues long. With 0 bases clipped from V and 2 bases from J, the junction kept 1 base outside the gene matches. Germline-derived CDR1 and CDR2 are MNHEY and SVGEGT. The CDR3 DNA sequence: TGTGCCAGCAGTTACTCAGCGGGAGACACAGATACGCAGTATTTT. Its protein is CASSYSAGDTDTQYF.

The rearrangement links TRBV2 to TRBJ1-4; no clear D gene. The V end lost 6 bases, the J end lost 8 bases, and 10 bases lay between the germline ends. Germline values: CDR1 SNHLY, CDR2 FYNNEI. The CDR3 covers 12 residues. CDR3 in amino acids: CASRTVGEKLFF. In DNA, the CDR3 is TGTGCCAGCAGAACAGTTGGCGAAAAACTGTTTTTT.